This is a list of T cell receptor beta chains from one sample in a study of memory CD4+ T cells and cytomegalovirus serostatus. This table comes from immunoSEQ multiplex PCR, and its TCRdb copy is limited to in-frame clones, with some not included. The table lists some 30,000 clones, approximately 72% of them singletons. Sequencing used memory CD4+ T cells from blood. These receptors were taken from an adult in good health and CMV-seronegative. Some clones in this sample may be carry-over from other donors' samples. Both conserved end residues are part of each CDR3. A D gene is named only where the DNA matches it firmly. Clone size is given for some rows only: seen once, a few or many times, or a class if the clone is expanded.

abundance	j_gene	d_gene	v_gene	CDR3nt	CDR3aa
few	TRBJ1-1	.	TRBV7-9	TGTGCCAGCAGCGCACACGAGGACACTGAAGCTTTCTTT	CASSAHEDTEAFF
.	TRBJ1-1	TRBD1	TRBV7-2	TGTGCCAGCAGCGTGACAGGGGGCCACACTGAAGCTTTCTTT	CASSVTGGHTEAFF
.	TRBJ2-3	.	TRBV4-2	TGTGCCAGCAGCCCAGGAAAGGGGGATACGCAGTATTTT	CASSPGKGDTQYF
.	TRBJ2-5	.	TRBV6-1	TGTGCCAGCAGTGAAGTCCTACCTCAAGAGACCCAGTACTTC	CASSEVLPQETQYF
.	TRBJ1-1	TRBD1	TRBV4-1	TGCGCCAGCAGTCGGGGACAGGGAACGAACACTGAAGCTTTCTTT	CASSRGQGTNTEAFF
.	TRBJ1-2	TRBD1	TRBV30	TGTGCCACCCCGGGACAGACTAACTATGGCTACACCTTC	CATPGQTNYGYTF
.	TRBJ2-7	.	TRBV7-2	TGTGCCAGCAGCTTAGGTGCGTCGGCGGGGAAATACGAGCAGTACTTC	CASSLGASAGKYEQYF
few	TRBJ1-1	.	TRBV9	TGTGCCAGCAGCGTAGGAAGCTTAGGACACAACAAAGCTTTCTTT	CASSVGSLGHNKAFF
few	TRBJ1-1	.	TRBV27	TGTGCCAGCAGTTCCCAACTGAACACTGAAGCTTTCTTT	CASSSQLNTEAFF
.	TRBJ2-5	.	TRBV19	TGTGCCAGTAGTATCCCGGGAGCTAAAGAGACCCAGTACTTC	CASSIPGAKETQYF
.	TRBJ1-2	.	TRBV30	TGTGCCTGGAGTGTCGGGGTAAAAGGGTATGGCTACACCTTC	CAWSVGVKGYGYTF
.	TRBJ1-2	.	TRBV5-6	TGTGCCAGCAGCCCTACTACAGGGAACTATGGCTACACCTTC	CASSPTTGNYGYTF
.	TRBJ2-5	TRBD1	TRBV5-1	TGCGCCAGCAGCTCACAGGGGTCCCAAGAGACCCAGTACTTC	CASSSQGSQETQYF
.	TRBJ1-2	.	TRBV6-1	TGTGCCAGCCAGACAGGTTATGGCTACACCTTC	CASQTGYGYTF
.	TRBJ2-7	.	TRBV7-9	TGTGCCAGCAGCCCGGAGGGTTACGAGCAGTACTTC	CASSPEGYEQYF
.	TRBJ1-1	.	TRBV5-1	TGCGCCAGCAGCTTGCAGTTCACTAACACTGAAGCTTTCTTT	CASSLQFTNTEAFF
.	TRBJ2-5	.	TRBV20-1	TGCAGTGCTAGCGGCCAAGAGACCCAGTACTTC	CSASGQETQYF
.	TRBJ2-1	TRBD2	TRBV11-2	TGTGCCAGCAGCGCCAGACTAGCGGGGATATACAATGAGCAGTTCTTC	CASSARLAGIYNEQFF
few	TRBJ1-2	.	TRBV7-8	TGTGCCAGCAGCTTAGACCGGGACCTATCCTACACCTTC	CASSLDRDLSYTF
.	TRBJ2-3	.	TRBV10-3	TGTGCCATCAGTGAGCGAATAGATACGCAGTATTTT	CAISERIDTQYF
.	TRBJ2-1	.	TRBV11-2	TGTGCCAGCAGCTTAGATTTTGGGGCAGTGAATGAGCAGTTCTTC	CASSLDFGAVNEQFF
.	TRBJ1-5	TRBD1	TRBV19	TGTGCCAGTAGTGCGGACAGGTTTAGCAATCAGCCCCAGCATTTT	CASSADRFSNQPQHF
.	TRBJ2-5	.	TRBV7-2	TGTGCCAGCAGCTTACAGGGACCGCAAGAGACCCAGTACTTC	CASSLQGPQETQYF
.	TRBJ1-5	.	TRBV7-9	TGTGCCAGCAGCTTGGCCGGGACACCCATTTGGCCCCAGCATTTT	CASSLAGTPIWPQHF
medium-sized	TRBJ1-6	TRBD1	TRBV7-3	TGTGCCAGCAGCGCCCAGGGGGCAAATAATTCACCCCTCCACTTT	CASSAQGANNSPLHF
few	TRBJ1-1	TRBD1	TRBV7-3	TGTGCCAGCAGCCCACAGGGGAGAGGGAACACTGAAGCTTTCTTT	CASSPQGRGNTEAFF
.	TRBJ2-1	.	TRBV5-4	TGTGCCAGCAGCTTGGGAACGGACCCCTACAATGAGCAGTTCTTC	CASSLGTDPYNEQFF
once	TRBJ1-5	TRBD1	TRBV19	TGTGCCAGTAGCAGGGACAGGGTTAGCAATCAGCCCCAGCATTTT	CASSRDRVSNQPQHF
.	TRBJ1-5	.	TRBV28	TGTGCCAGCAGTTTACGAGGGGCAAGACAGCCCCAGCATTTT	CASSLRGARQPQHF
few	TRBJ2-5	TRBD2	TRBV5-1	TGCGCCAGCAGCTACGGACTAGCGGGGGGAGAGACCCAGTACTTC	CASSYGLAGGETQYF
.	TRBJ2-7	.	TRBV5-1	TGCGCCAGCAGCCTACAGCGGAGCTCCTACGAGCAGTACTTC	CASSLQRSSYEQYF
once	TRBJ1-4	.	TRBV19	TGTGCCAGTAGCCTACAGGGCGCAACTAATGAAAAACTGTTTTTT	CASSLQGATNEKLFF
.	TRBJ1-3	.	TRBV30	TGTGCCTGGAAAGCTGGAAACACCATATATTTT	CAWKAGNTIYF
once	TRBJ1-3	.	TRBV5-4	TGTGCCAGCAGCCTGCGGGGGGCAAACACCATATATTTT	CASSLRGANTIYF
.	TRBJ1-3	.	TRBV4-1	TGCGCCAGCAGCCAACCGACAGATTCTGGAAACACCATATATTTT	CASSQPTDSGNTIYF
.	TRBJ2-2	.	TRBV11-2	TGTGCCAGCAGCTTAACCACCCTCACCGGGGAGCTGTTTTTT	CASSLTTLTGELFF
few	TRBJ1-5	.	TRBV30	TGTGCCTGGAGTGCAGATAGCAATCAGCCCCAGCATTTT	CAWSADSNQPQHF
.	TRBJ1-2	.	TRBV5-6	TGTGCCAGCAGCGACACAGGGCATGGCTATGGCTACACCTTC	CASSDTGHGYGYTF
.	TRBJ2-3	TRBD2	TRBV4-2	TGTGCCAGCAGCCCCACTAGCGGGGGATGGGCAGATACGCAGTATTTT	CASSPTSGGWADTQYF
.	TRBJ2-1	.	TRBV6-1	TGTGCCAGCAGCCTACGGGGTATCTCCTACAATGAGCAGTTCTTC	CASSLRGISYNEQFF
.	TRBJ2-5	TRBD2	TRBV18	TGTGCCAGCTCACCAGGATGGGAGGGGACCCAGTACTTC	CASSPGWEGTQYF
few	TRBJ2-3	.	TRBV6-1	TGTGCCAGCAGTGTAGATGCAGGGGGCACAGATACGCAGTATTTT	CASSVDAGGTDTQYF
.	TRBJ2-7	TRBD2	TRBV6-6	TGTGCCAGCCACGGGGACGGGGGGTTCTACGAGCAGTACTTC	CASHGDGGFYEQYF
.	TRBJ2-7	.	TRBV4-3	TGCGCCAGCAGCCAAGAGAAAACAGGAGGGCACTACGAGCAGTACTTC	CASSQEKTGGHYEQYF
.	TRBJ2-3	.	TRBV6-1	TGTGCCAGCAGTGAAAACAGCCCGCGGGATACGCAGTATTTT	CASSENSPRDTQYF
.	TRBJ1-4	.	TRBV19	TGTGCCAGTAGTATTGAGGTCCTGAAGGAACTGTTTTTT	CASSIEVLKELFF
.	TRBJ1-6	.	TRBV6-1	TGTGCCAGCAGTGAAGCGAGTATCCCACCCCTCCACTTT	CASSEASIPPLHF
.	TRBJ2-7	.	TRBV4-1	TGCGCCAGCAGCCAAGATCGGGCAGGGGTCGAGCAGTACTTC	CASSQDRAGVEQYF
.	TRBJ1-1	.	TRBV18	TGTGCCAGCTCACCCGTCACCCTGAGGACTGAAGCTTTCTTT	CASSPVTLRTEAFF
few	TRBJ1-1	.	TRBV30	TGTGCCTGGGGTAAGGGCAGGGAGAACACTGAAGCTTTCTTT	CAWGKGRENTEAFF
once	TRBJ2-3	.	TRBV6-6	TGTGCCAGCAGTCTACGGGACGGCACTAGCACAGATACGCAGTATTTT	CASSLRDGTSTDTQYF
.	TRBJ2-7	.	TRBV21-1	TGTGCCAGCAGCCGCCCGGGTGGGTACGAGCAGTACTTC	CASSRPGGYEQYF
.	TRBJ1-4	.	TRBV18	TGTGCCAGCTCACCAGGGAGCCGGACGACTAATGAAAAACTGTTTTTT	CASSPGSRTTNEKLFF